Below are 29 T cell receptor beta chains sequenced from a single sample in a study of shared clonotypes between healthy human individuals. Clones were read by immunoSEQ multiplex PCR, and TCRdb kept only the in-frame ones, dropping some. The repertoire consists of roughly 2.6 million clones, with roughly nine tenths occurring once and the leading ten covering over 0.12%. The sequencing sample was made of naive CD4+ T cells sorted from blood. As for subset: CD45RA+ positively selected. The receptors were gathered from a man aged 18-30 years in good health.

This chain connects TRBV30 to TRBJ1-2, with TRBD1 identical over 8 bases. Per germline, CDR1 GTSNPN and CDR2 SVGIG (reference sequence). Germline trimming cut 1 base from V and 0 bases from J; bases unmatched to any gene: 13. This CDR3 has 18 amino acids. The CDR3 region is CAWSEGDRLQYSNYGYTF. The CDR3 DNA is TGTGCCTGGAGTGAGGGGGACAGGCTGCAATACTCTAACTATGGCTACACCTTC.

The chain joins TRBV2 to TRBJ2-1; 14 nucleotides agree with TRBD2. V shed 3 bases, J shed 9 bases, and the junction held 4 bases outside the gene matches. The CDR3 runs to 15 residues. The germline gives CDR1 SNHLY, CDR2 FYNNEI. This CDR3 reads CASSDGTSGRGEQFF. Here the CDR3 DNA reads TGTGCCAGCAGTGACGGGACTAGCGGGAGAGGTGAGCAGTTCTTC.

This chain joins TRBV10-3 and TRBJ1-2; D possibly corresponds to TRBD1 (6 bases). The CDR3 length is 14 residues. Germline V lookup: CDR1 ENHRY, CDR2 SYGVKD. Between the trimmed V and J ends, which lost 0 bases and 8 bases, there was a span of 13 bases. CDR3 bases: TGTGCCATCAGTGAGTCGACGGGGGCGAAGGGCTACACCTTC. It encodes CAISESTGAKGYTF.

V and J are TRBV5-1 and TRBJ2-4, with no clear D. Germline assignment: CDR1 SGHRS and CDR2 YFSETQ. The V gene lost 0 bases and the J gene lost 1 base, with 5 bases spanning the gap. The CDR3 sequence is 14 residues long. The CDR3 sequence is CASSLGEAKNIQYF. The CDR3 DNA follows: TGCGCCAGCAGCTTGGGAGAGGCCAAAAACATTCAGTACTTC.

The CDR3 reads CASSLPGLTNSYEQYF. The CDR3 bases are TGTGCCAGCAGCCTACCGGGGCTCACCAACTCCTACGAGCAGTACTTC. This chain links TRBV7-2 with TRBJ2-7, with D perhaps being TRBD1 or TRBD2 (5 bases each). V was pared by 5 bases and J by 0 bases, with 17 bases between. The germline V gene has CDR1 SGHTA and CDR2 FQGNSA. The CDR3 totals 16 residues.

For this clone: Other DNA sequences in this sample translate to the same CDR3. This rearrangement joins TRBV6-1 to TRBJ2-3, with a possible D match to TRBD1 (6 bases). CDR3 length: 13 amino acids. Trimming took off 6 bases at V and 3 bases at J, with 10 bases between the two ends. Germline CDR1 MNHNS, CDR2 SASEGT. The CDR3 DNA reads TGTGCCAGCAGGGGGGCTGGGACAGATACGCAGTATTTT. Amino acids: CASRGAGTDTQYF.

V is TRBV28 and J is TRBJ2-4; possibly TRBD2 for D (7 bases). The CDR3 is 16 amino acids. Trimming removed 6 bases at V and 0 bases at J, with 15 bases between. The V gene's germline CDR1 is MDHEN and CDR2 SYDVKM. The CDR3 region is CASSRGGGLAKNIQYF. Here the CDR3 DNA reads TGTGCCAGCAGCCGGGGAGGGGGTCTAGCCAAAAACATTCAGTACTTC.

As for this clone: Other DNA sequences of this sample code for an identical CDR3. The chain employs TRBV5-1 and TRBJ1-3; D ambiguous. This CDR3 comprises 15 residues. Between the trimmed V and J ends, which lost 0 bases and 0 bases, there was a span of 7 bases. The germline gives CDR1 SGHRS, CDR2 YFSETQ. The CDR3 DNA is TGCGCCAGCAGCTTGGTCGGTGTCTCTGGAAACACCATATATTTT. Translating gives CASSLVGVSGNTIYF.

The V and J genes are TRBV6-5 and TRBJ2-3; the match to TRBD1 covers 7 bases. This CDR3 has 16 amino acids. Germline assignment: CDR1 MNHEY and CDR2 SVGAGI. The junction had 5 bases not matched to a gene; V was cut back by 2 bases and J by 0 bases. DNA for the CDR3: TGTGCCAGCAGTTACCATTCGACAGGGAGCACAGATACGCAGTATTTT. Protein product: CASSYHSTGSTDTQYF.

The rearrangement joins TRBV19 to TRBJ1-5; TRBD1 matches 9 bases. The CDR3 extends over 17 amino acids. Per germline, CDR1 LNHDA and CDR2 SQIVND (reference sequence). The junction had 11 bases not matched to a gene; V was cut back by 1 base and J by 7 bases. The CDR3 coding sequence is TGTGCCAGTAGTATAGGGGGGACAGGGTCTGGAATCCAGCCCCAGCATTTT. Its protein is CASSIGGTGSGIQPQHF.

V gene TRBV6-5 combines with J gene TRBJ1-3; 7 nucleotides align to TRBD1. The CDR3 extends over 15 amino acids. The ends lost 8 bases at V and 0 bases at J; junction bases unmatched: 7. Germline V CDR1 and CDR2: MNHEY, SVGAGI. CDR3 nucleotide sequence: TGTGCCAGCCGGGACAGCAACCTCTCTGGAAACACCATATATTTT. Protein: CASRDSNLSGNTIYF.

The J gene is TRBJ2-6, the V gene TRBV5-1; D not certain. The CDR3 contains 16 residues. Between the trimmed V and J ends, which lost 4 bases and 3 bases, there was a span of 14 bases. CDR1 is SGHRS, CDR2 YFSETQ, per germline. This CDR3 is CASSHDRANGANVLTF. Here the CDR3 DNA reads TGCGCCAGCAGCCATGATCGAGCCAATGGGGCCAACGTCCTGACTTTC.

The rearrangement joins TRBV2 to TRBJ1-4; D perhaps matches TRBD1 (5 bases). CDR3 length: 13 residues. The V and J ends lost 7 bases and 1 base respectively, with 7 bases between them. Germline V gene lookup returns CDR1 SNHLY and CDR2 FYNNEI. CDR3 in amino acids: CASTGLTNEKLFF. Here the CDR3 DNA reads TGTGCCAGCACAGGGTTAACTAATGAAAAACTGTTTTTT.

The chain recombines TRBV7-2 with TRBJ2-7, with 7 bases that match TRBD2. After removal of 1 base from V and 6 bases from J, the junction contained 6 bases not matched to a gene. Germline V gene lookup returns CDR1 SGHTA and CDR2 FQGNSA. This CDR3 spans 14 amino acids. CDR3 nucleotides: TGTGCCAGCAGCTTAGAGGGAGGGCGTATCGAGCAGTACTTC. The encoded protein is CASSLEGGRIEQYF.

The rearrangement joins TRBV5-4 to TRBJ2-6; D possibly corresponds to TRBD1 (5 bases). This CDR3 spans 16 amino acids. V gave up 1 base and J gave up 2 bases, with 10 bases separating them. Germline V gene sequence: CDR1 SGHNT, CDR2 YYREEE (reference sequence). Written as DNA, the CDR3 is TGTGCCAGCAGCTTGCCACAGGCTGCTGGGGCCAACGTCCTGACTTTC. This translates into CASSLPQAAGANVLTF.

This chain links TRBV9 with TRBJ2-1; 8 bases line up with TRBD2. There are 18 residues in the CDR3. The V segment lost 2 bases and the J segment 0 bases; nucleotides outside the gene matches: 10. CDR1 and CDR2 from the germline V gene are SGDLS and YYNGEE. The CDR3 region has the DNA TGTGCCAGCAGCGTTTCAGGCGGGAGGCTTAGCTCCTACAATGAGCAGTTCTTC. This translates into CASSVSGGRLSSYNEQFF.

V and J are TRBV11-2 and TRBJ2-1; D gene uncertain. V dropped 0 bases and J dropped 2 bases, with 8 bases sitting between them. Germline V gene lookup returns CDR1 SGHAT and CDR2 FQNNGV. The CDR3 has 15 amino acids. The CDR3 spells CASSLEPNPYNEQFF. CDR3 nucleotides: TGTGCCAGCAGCTTAGAGCCCAATCCCTACAATGAGCAGTTCTTC. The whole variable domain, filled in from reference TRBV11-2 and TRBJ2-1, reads EAGVAQSPRYKIIEKRQSVAFWCNPISGHATLYWYQQILGQGPKLLIQFQNNGVVDDSQLPKDRFSAERLKGVDSTLKIQPAKLEDSAVYLCASSLEPNPYNEQFFGPGTRLTVL.

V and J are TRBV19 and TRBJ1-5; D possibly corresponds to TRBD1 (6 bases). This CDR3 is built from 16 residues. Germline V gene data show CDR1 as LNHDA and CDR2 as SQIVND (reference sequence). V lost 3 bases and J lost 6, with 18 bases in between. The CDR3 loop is CASSISTGKIGQPQHF. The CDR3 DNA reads TGTGCCAGTAGTATTTCAACAGGGAAAATTGGTCAGCCCCAGCATTTT.

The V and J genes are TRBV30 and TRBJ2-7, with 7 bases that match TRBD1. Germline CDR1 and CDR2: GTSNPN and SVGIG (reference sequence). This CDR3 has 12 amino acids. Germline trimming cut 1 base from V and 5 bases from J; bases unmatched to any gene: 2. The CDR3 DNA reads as TGTGCCTGGAGTGACAGGGGAAACGAGCAGTACTTC. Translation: CAWSDRGNEQYF.

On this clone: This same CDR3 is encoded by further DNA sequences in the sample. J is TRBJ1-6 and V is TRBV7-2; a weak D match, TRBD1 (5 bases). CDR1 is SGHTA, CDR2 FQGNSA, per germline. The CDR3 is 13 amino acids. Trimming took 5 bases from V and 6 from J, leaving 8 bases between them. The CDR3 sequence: CASSPGTNSPLHF. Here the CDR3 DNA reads TGTGCCAGCAGCCCCGGGACTAATTCACCCCTCCACTTT.

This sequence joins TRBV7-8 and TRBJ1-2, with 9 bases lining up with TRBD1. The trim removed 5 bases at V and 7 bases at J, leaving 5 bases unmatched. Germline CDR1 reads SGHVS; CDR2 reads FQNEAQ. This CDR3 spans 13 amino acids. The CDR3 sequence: CASSPGQGGGYTF. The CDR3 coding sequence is TGTGCCAGCAGCCCGGGACAGGGAGGTGGCTACACCTTC.

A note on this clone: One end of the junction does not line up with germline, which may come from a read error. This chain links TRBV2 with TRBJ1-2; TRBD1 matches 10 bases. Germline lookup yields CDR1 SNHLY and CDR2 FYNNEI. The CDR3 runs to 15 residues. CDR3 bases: TGTGCCAGCAGCGAAGACAGGGGGCAGGGCTATGGCTACACCTTC. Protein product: CASSEDRGQGYGYTF.

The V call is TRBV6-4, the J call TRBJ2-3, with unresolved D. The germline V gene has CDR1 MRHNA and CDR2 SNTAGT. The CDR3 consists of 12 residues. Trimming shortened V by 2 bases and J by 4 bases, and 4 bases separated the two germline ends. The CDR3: CASSDNADTQYF. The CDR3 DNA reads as TGTGCCAGCAGTGACAACGCAGATACGCAGTATTTT.

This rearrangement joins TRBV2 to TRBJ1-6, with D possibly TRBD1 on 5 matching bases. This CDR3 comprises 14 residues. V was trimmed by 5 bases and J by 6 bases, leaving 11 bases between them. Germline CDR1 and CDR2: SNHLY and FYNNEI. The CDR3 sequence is CASSSGLRNSPLHF. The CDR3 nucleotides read TGTGCCAGCAGTTCGGGACTTCGTAATTCACCCCTCCACTTT.

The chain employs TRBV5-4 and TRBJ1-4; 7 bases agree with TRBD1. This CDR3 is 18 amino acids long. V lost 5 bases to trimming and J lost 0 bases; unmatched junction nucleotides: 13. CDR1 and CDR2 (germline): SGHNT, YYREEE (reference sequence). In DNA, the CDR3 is TGTGCCAGCAGTTACAAGATTGGGACAGTTGCAACTAATGAAAAACTGTTTTTT. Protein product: CASSYKIGTVATNEKLFF.

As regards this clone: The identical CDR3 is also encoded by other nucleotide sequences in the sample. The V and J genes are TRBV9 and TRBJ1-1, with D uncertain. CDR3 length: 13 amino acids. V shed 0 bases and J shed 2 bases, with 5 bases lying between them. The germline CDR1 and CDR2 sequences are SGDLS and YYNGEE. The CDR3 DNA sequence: TGTGCCAGCAGCGTAGGTCCTAACACTGAAGCTTTCTTT. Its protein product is CASSVGPNTEAFF.

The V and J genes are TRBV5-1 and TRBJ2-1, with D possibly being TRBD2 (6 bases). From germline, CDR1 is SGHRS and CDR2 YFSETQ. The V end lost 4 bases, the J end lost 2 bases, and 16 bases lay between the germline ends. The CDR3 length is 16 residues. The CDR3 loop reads CASSPEVIAAYNEQFF. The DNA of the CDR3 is TGCGCCAGCAGCCCGGAGGTGATAGCGGCCTACAATGAGCAGTTCTTC.

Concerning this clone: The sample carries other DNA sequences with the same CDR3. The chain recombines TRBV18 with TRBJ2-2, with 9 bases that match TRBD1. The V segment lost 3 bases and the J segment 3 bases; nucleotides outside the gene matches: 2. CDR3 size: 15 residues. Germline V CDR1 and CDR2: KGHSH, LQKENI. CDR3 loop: CASSPRQGDTGELFF. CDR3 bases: TGTGCCAGCTCACCGCGACAGGGGGACACCGGGGAGCTGTTTTTT.

CDR3 protein: CASRSTGDTQYF. The CDR3, as DNA: TGTGCCAGCCGTTCTACAGGAGATACGCAGTATTTT. The chain links TRBV27 to TRBJ2-3; possible D gene TRBD1, 5 bases. This CDR3 is 12 amino acids long. Germline values: CDR1 MNHEY, CDR2 SMNVEV (reference sequence). V was clipped by 8 bases and J by 5 bases, with 11 bases between them.